This T cell receptor beta chain emerged from a study of T cell responses to AZD1222 COVID-19 vaccine. Study findings and constraints: There were repertoire samples only from the period after the peak T cell response.

CDR1 MNHEY and CDR2 SMNVEV come from the germline V gene (reference sequence). Trimming left V 3 bases short and J 7 bases short, with 13 bases between. This CDR3 has 13 residues. Assay: immunoSEQ multiplex PCR; the TCRdb copy retains only in-frame clones and omits some. The table records about 260,000 clones, roughly 93% of them present only once. About this clone: Its target is unknown.

The chain has TRBV27 and TRBJ2-7; perhaps D is TRBD1 or TRBD2 (5 bases each). The material sequenced was peripheral blood, taken on day 0 of AZD1222 vaccination. This TCR came from an adult in good health. This chain's CDR3 is CASSLQGTGEQYF. CDR3 sequence (DNA): TGTGCCAGCAGTTTGCAGGGAACGGGGGAGCAGTACTTC.